This TCR beta chain came from a study of blood T cell repertoires in COVID-19. The repertoire was sequenced with immunoSEQ multiplex PCR; TCRdb's copy has only in-frame clones and lacks some. The repertoire holds around 300,000 clones, with approximately 85% as singletons. Only a few counts were recorded for this clone. V was trimmed by 6 bases and J by 0 bases, leaving 8 bases between them. CDR1 SNHLY and CDR2 FYNNEI come from the germline V gene. The CDR3 sequence is 14 residues long. This chain uses TRBV2 with TRBJ1-4; D is unresolved. Sequenced material: peripheral blood. The sequence derives from a human donor in a cohort sampled during active COVID-19. The CDR3 here is CASRKRATNEKLFF. The CDR3 DNA reads TGTGCCAGCAGAAAGAGGGCAACTAATGAAAAACTGTTTTTT.